The entry below describes one TCR beta chain. It lacks a known antigen. Per-base quality was not reported, and no clone a single base away is much larger than it. Via the germline V gene, CDR1 is SGHAT and CDR2 FQNNGV. Its CDR3 holds 16 amino acids, cysteine through phenylalanine. Of the read, only the CDR3 DNA is kept; its 48 bases are in frame from base 1. At the junction V is shortened by 2 bases and J by 0 bases, with 11 bases in between. The sample's time point label is to be understood as: cycle 4 day 1 (C4D1), after six to seven weeks of nivolumab. All trial patients had relapsed after autologous stem cell transplantation, with cohorts A, B and C differing in prior brentuximab vedotin exposure. The trial cohort included 50 or so patients with relapsed/refractory classical Hodgkin lymphoma, and each patient had a best overall response of complete response, partial response or progressive disease. Trial patients were treated with single-agent nivolumab in the multi-cohort phase II CheckMate 205 trial. An independent review committee assessed best overall response by applying the 2007 International Working Group response criteria. Trial PBMCs were collected just before the start of nivolumab (C1D1) and during therapy at cycle 2 day 1 and cycle 4 day 1. Peripheral blood was collected in 8 mL Vacutainer Cell Preparation Tubes, from which PBMCs were isolated by centrifugation and then cryopreserved.

The Qiagen DNeasy kit was used to extract genomic DNA both from unsorted PBMCs and from the negatively selected CD4+ and CD8+ fractions. Using primers that anneal to V and J segments, immunoSEQ multiplex PCR amplified the TCR beta CDR3 regions. A synthetic immune receptor repertoire was used to minimize amplification bias, and any residual bias was removed computationally once sequencing was done. As for the original processing: Repertoire diversity was quantified as the Shannon entropy index using custom Python scripts. The unsorted, CD4+ and CD8+ repertoires were each analyzed separately, with the exception of combined analyses, where CD4+ and CD8+ sequences were merged in silico. Clonal expansion was defined as at least a 2-fold frequency increase after treatment relative to C1D1, with a pseudocount of 0.5 for undetected baseline clones. Clones with 0 or 1 copy at C1D1 were defined as singleton clones, while clones with 2 or more copies were defined as non-singleton clones. Clones expanded in unsorted samples were labelled as CD4+, CD8+ or unknown by matching protein sequences in sorted samples from the same patient. Wilcoxon tests on paired samples were used to test diversity changes from C1D1 to C4D1. The table was pulled from immuneACCESS by TCRdb, which kept in-frame rearrangements only. Such tables lose some clones; where checked, under half of the loss comes from unresolved V genes, and the rest has no known cause. V and J calls and clone size are as listed in that table; D and trimming were resolved from the DNA. This sample comprises about 32,000 clones, approximately 85% of them detected only once. The ten largest account for approximately 18% of the sample.

The entry originates in a study of PD-1 blockade in classical Hodgkin lymphoma (dated by TCRdb to about 2020). About the full investigation: Nivolumab dosing was 3 mg/kg intravenously every 2 weeks, continuing until either disease progression or unacceptable toxicity. The study used CyTOF and TCR beta sequencing to define a peripheral blood immune signature of response to PD-1 blockade in classical Hodgkin lymphoma.

Beyond this particular receptor, the publication reports: The study was limited to a single clinical trial cohort, and causes of repertoire differences, possibly disease activity or prior therapy, remained undefined. Baseline TCR diversity was reported to be lower in newly diagnosed patients than in healthy donors and to be lower still in relapsed/refractory patients. CD4+ but not CD8+ TCR diversity rose significantly by C4D1 (p=0.0027 vs p=0.16), most apparent in complete responders (p=0.02). Lower diversity was observed in patients in whom nivolumab was started less than 1 year after ASCT, and these patients were excluded from later analyses so that confounding by immune reconstitution would be avoided. Trial patients with a complete response had baseline diversity similar to that of newly diagnosed patients, while partial responders and progressors had significantly lower diversity.

The receptor was derived from a human donor with classical Hodgkin lymphoma. This chain joins TRBV11-2 to TRBJ1-3, with no confidently assigned D gene. This sample comprised peripheral blood mononuclear cells (PBMCs), obtained before the fourth cycle of nivolumab. The sequenced DNA is TGTGCCAGCAGCTTATGGTCAGAAAGCTCTGGAAACACCATATATTTT. It translates to CASSLWSESSGNTIYF.